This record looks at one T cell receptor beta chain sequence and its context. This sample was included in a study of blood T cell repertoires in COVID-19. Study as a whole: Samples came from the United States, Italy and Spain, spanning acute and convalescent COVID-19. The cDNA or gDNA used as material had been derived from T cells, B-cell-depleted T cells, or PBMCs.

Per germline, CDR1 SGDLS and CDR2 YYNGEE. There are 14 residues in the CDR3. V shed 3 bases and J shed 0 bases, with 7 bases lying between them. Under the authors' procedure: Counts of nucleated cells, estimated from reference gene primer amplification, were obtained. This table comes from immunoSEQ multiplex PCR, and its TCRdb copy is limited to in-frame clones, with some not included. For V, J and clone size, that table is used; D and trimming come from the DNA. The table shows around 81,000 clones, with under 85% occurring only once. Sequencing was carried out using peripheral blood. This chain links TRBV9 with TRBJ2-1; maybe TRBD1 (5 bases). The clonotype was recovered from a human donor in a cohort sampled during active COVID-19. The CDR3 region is CASSATVSYNEQFF. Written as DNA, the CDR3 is TGTGCCAGCAGCGCGACAGTCTCCTACAATGAGCAGTTCTTC.